Each of the 21 T cell receptor beta chains below was sequenced from the same sample in a study of identical twins. TCRdb itself ran the 5' RACE reads through MiXCR, one entry per CDR3 protein. The table has more than 400,000 distinct CDR3 sequences, around 15% seen once. The sample also formed part of further work on yellow fever vaccine responses in identical twins.

Sequencing was done on a sample of CD4+ T cells sorted from blood. These receptors all come from a woman under 30 in good health.

The V call is TRBV6-1, the J call TRBJ2-1, with 14 nucleotides matching TRBD2. This CDR3 has 17 amino acids. After removal of 6 bases from V and 8 bases from J, the junction contained 12 bases not matched to a gene. The germline V gene has CDR1 MNHNS and CDR2 SASEGT. The CDR3 DNA reads as TGTGCCAGCAGGCGCGGGATGGGACTAGCGGGAGCCCATGAGCAGTTCTTC. As protein: CASRRGMGLAGAHEQFF.

This clonotype was seen only a few times. V usage is TRBV12-3 or TRBV12-4 and J usage is TRBJ2-7, with TRBD2 identical over 7 bases. The J segment lost 0 bases and the V segment lost 11 bases, leaving 4 bases of the junction unmatched. This CDR3 is 12 amino acids long. CDR3 sequence reads: CASGGDSYEQYF. CDR3 DNA sequence: TGTGCCTCTGGGGGGGACTCCTACGAGCAGTACTTC.

This clonotype was detected a few times. V is TRBV6-1 and J is TRBJ2-7, with 11 bases that match TRBD1. The CDR3 loop spans 14 amino acids. After removal of 5 bases from V and 4 bases from J, the junction contained 4 bases not matched to a gene. Germline-derived CDR1 and CDR2 are MNHNS and SASEGT. CDR3 loop: CASSKDRGLYEQYV. The CDR3 DNA reads as TGTGCCAGCAGTAAGGACAGGGGGCTGTACGAGCAGTACGTC.

The chain is built from TRBV5-1 and TRBJ2-1, with D tentatively TRBD1 or TRBD2 (5 bases each). CDR1 is SGHRS and CDR2 is YFSETQ in the germline V gene. This CDR3 is 15 amino acids long. V was cut by 0 bases and J by 8 bases, with 15 bases left in between. In nucleotides, the CDR3 is TGCGCCAGCAGCTTGGCCGGCTATCTGGGGGATGAGCAGTTCTTC. Protein product: CASSLAGYLGDEQFF.

This clonotype was seen ten or more times. The V gene is TRBV12-3 or TRBV12-4, the J gene TRBJ1-1, with D possibly matching TRBD1 (6 bases). The CDR3 loop spans 14 amino acids. The V and J ends lost 3 bases and 4 bases respectively, with 12 bases between them. The CDR3 bases are TGTGCCAGCAGTTTTCAGCAGGGGTCCACTGAAGCTTTCTTT. Protein: CASSFQQGSTEAFF.

This chain uses TRBV5-1 with TRBJ2-3; D assignment may be TRBD1 or TRBD2 (6 bases each). There are 16 residues in the CDR3. Germline V gene sequence: CDR1 SGHRS, CDR2 YFSETQ. The ends were cut back, 4 bases at V and 6 bases at J, with 21 bases in the middle. The CDR3 protein is CASSTVNREVGDTQYF. The CDR3 DNA sequence: TGCGCCAGCAGCACTGTTAACAGGGAGGTAGGGGATACGCAGTATTTT.

The chain carries TRBV20-1 and TRBJ2-7; 9 bases match TRBD1. V was clipped by 2 bases and J by 8 bases; unmatched bases: 13. The CDR3 loop spans 15 amino acids. Germline CDR1 reads DFQATT; CDR2 reads SNEGSKA (reference sequence). CDR3 protein: CSARPRGTGRWQQYV. The DNA for the CDR3 is TGCAGTGCTAGACCACGCGGGACAGGGAGATGGCAGCAGTACGTC.

In its sample, this clonotype was seen a few times. V and J are TRBV12-3 or TRBV12-4 and TRBJ2-5, with D perhaps TRBD1 or TRBD2 (5 bases each). V gave up 5 bases and J gave up 5 bases, with 18 bases separating them. The CDR3 extends over 15 amino acids. CDR3 protein: CASSPGRGGVETQYF. CDR3 nucleotide sequence: TGTGCCAGCAGTCCAGGGCGTGGGGGTGTTGAGACCCAGTACTTC.

This clonotype was counted between two and nine times. The chain carries TRBV18 and TRBJ1-1; D call uncertain. Per the germline V gene, CDR1 is KGHSH and CDR2 is LQKENI. V lost 0 bases and J 1 base, leaving 12 bases between the germline ends. There are 16 residues in the CDR3. CDR3 residues: CASSPPNVGPNTEAFF. DNA of the CDR3: TGTGCCAGCTCACCACCCAATGTAGGACCGAACACTGAAGCTTTCTTT.

This clonotype was found a few times. The chain uses TRBV20-1 and TRBJ2-2; perhaps TRBD1 as D (5 bases). Germline CDR1 and CDR2: DFQATT and SNEGSKA (reference sequence). V lost 2 bases, J lost 7 bases, and 14 bases lay in between. This CDR3 is 14 amino acids long. Written as DNA, the CDR3 is TGCAGTGCTAGATCTTCCTCAGGGATCGGGGAGCTGTTTTTT. Its translation is CSARSSSGIGELFF.

This clonotype was recorded a few times. The chain recombines TRBV5-1 with TRBJ1-1; no firm D call. There are 14 residues in the CDR3. Trimming cost V 6 bases and J 1 base, with 13 bases left between them. Germline V gives CDR1 SGHRS, CDR2 YFSETQ. The CDR3 loop is CASKSSPGNTEAFF. For the CDR3, the DNA is TGCGCCAGCAAATCAAGCCCAGGGAACACTGAAGCTTTCTTT.

This clonotype was picked up a small number of times. This chain joins TRBV10-1 and TRBJ1-1, with TRBD1 as a possible D gene (6 bases). The V end lost 7 bases, the J end lost 5 bases, and 14 bases lay between the germline ends. Germline-derived CDR1 and CDR2 are WNHNN and SYGVQD (reference sequence). This CDR3 contains 13 residues. Here the CDR3 reads CASIRGGRTEAFF. In DNA, the CDR3 is TGCGCCAGCATCAGGGGCGGACGGACTGAAGCTTTCTTT.

The chain couples TRBV6-2 or TRBV6-3 to TRBJ1-5, with TRBD1 matching over 8 bases. Trimming at V came to 6 bases and at J to 6 bases, leaving 10 bases not matched to a gene. Germline CDR1 reads MNHEY; CDR2 reads SVGEGT. The CDR3 runs 15 residues. The CDR3 here is CASRLGQGGIQPQHF. The DNA for the CDR3 is TGTGCCAGCAGACTCGGACAGGGAGGAATTCAGCCCCAGCATTTT.

This clonotype has a count of ten or more. The J gene is TRBJ1-1, the V gene TRBV6-2 or TRBV6-3, with D unresolved. This CDR3 is built from 13 residues. In germline, CDR1 is MNHEY, CDR2 SVGEGT. Deletions cut 5 bases from V and 1 base from J, with 8 bases between. The CDR3 DNA reads as TGTGCCAGCAGTAAAGGTGGGAACACTGAAGCTTTCTTT. This codes for CASSKGGNTEAFF.

This clonotype came up a few times. The chain employs TRBV3-1 and TRBJ1-2, with a tentative D call TRBD1 (6 bases). The CDR3 has 16 residues. The V end was cut by 1 base, the J end by 7 bases, with 19 bases between. Looked up from germline, CDR1 is LGHDT and CDR2 is YNNKEL (reference sequence). The CDR3 sequence is CASSQALPGAYGGYTF. CDR3 nucleotide sequence: TGTGCCAGCAGCCAAGCTCTCCCGGGGGCTTATGGTGGCTACACCTTC.

The chain employs TRBV7-8 and TRBJ2-2, with TRBD2 matching 8 bases. Germline V gives CDR1 SGHVS, CDR2 FQNEAQ. V lost 5 bases to trimming and J lost 3 bases; unmatched junction nucleotides: 5. The CDR3 runs 15 residues. CDR3 sequence: CASSPGGADTGELFF. In nucleotides, the CDR3 is TGTGCCAGCAGCCCCGGGGGGGCGGACACCGGGGAGCTGTTTTTT.

This clonotype was counted between two and nine times. J is TRBJ2-3 and V is TRBV24-1; D is undetermined. The germline V gene has CDR1 KGHDR and CDR2 SFDVKD. This CDR3 has 15 residues. V was shortened by 0 bases and J by 5 bases, with 11 bases between the two germline ends. The CDR3 sequence: CATSDLRGPGDTQYF. The CDR3 bases are TGTGCCACCAGTGATTTGCGAGGTCCCGGAGATACGCAGTATTTT.

This clonotype was detected many times. The chain joins TRBV12-3 or TRBV12-4 to TRBJ1-4; D not resolved. Trimming cost V 2 bases and J 6 bases, with 10 bases left between them. This CDR3 is 14 amino acids long. The chain's CDR3 is CASSLRAFYEKLFF. In DNA, the CDR3 is TGTGCCAGCAGTTTAAGGGCGTTTTATGAAAAACTGTTTTTT.

The rearrangement uses TRBV7-6 and TRBJ2-3; 7 bases align to TRBD2. Germline CDR1 reads SGHVS; CDR2 reads FNYEAQ. The CDR3 has 17 residues. Trimming at V came to 1 base and at J to 7 bases, leaving 14 bases not matched to a gene. The CDR3 loop reads CASSLVSLSGRTHTQYF. CDR3 coding DNA: TGTGCCAGCAGCTTAGTGTCCCTTAGCGGGCGCACGCATACGCAGTATTTT.

V usage is TRBV5-1 and J usage is TRBJ1-2; 10 nucleotides align to TRBD1. The CDR3 is 16 amino acids. Germline V gives CDR1 SGHRS, CDR2 YFSETQ. The V and J ends lost 4 bases and 5 bases, in that order; junction bases with no gene match: 11. The chain's CDR3 is CASSPGQGPPGYGYTF. The CDR3 region has the DNA TGCGCCAGCAGCCCGGGACAGGGGCCCCCTGGGTATGGCTACACCTTC. Full variable domain (missing parts from reference TRBV5-1 and TRBJ1-2): KAGVTQTPRYLIKTRGQQVTLSCSPISGHRSVSWYQQTPGQGLQFLFEYFSETQRNKGNFPGRFSGRQFSNSRSEMNVSTLELGDSALYLCASSPGQGPPGYGYTFGSGTRLTVV.

The CDR3 bases are TGCAGTGGGTCGAGGGGGGGCGGGGGAGAGACCCAGTACTTC. Protein: CSGSRGGGGETQYF. The rearrangement links TRBV20-1 to TRBJ2-5, with D possibly matching TRBD2 (7 bases). Between the trimmed V and J ends, which lost 7 bases and 4 bases, there was a span of 19 bases. This CDR3 contains 14 residues. From germline, CDR1 is DFQATT and CDR2 SNEGSKA (reference sequence).